The present T cell receptor beta chain was sequenced within a study of cytomegalovirus exposure and HLA in healthy donors. Points from the study as a whole: According to a later analysis, most TCR beta chains associated with CMV appeared HLA-restricted.

It was with 60 Vbeta and 13 Jbeta primers that the PCR ran. Per the study methods: Later, tens of millions of unique TCR beta chains were counted in an analysis, and 10 million to 12 million of them were shared. Sequenced by immunoSEQ multiplex PCR; TCRdb stores in-frame clones only, minus some. The DNA was the basis for D and trimming; V, J and clone size are from that table. The repertoire holds about 180,000 clones, more than 75% seen once, with roughly 2.5% in the top ten. Germline V gene lookup returns CDR1 LNHNV and CDR2 YYDKDF (reference sequence). Trimming removed 1 base from V and 7 bases from J, with 14 bases in between. This CDR3 has 14 amino acids. For this clone: Its antigen is undetermined.

The TCR was taken from a woman in her thirties in good health and CMV-seropositive. Sequencing was performed on PBMCs. The chain employs TRBV15 and TRBJ2-7, with D maybe TRBD2 (5 bases). The CDR3 bases are TGTGCCACCAGCAGAGTCCCCCGGGGTGAAGAGCAGTACTTC. This translates into CATSRVPRGEEQYF.